This record looks at one T cell receptor (beta chain) sequence and its context. Its specificity is not known. The PCR made use of 60 Vbeta and 13 Jbeta primers. TCRdb's table, derived via immunoSEQ multiplex PCR, lists solely in-frame clones and lacks some. The sample records 90,000 to 120,000 clones, around 74% being singletons. These data are taken from a study of cytomegalovirus exposure and HLA in healthy donors. Germline values: CDR1 LGHNA, CDR2 YNFKEQ. Losses at the gene ends were 0 bases for V and 2 bases for J; bases not matched to a gene: 5. The CDR3 is 16 amino acids. Points from the study as a whole: Associated with HLA alleles at 0.05 false discovery rate in a later analysis were 16,951 TCR beta sequences. In a later analysis, TCR beta V- and J-gene trimming showed a link to a missense DCLRE1C variant.

This clonotype was sampled from a woman aged 40 to 50 in good health and CMV-seropositive. V and J are TRBV4-2 and TRBJ2-3; 7 bases agree with TRBD2. Sequencing used PBMCs. The CDR3 region is CASSQEASGSTDTQYF. CDR3 bases: TGTGCCAGCAGCCAAGAAGCTAGCGGTTCCACAGATACGCAGTATTTT.